The 30 T cell receptor beta chains presented below share a single source sample, sequenced in a study of cytomegalovirus exposure and HLA in healthy donors. The PCR employed 60 Vbeta primers together with 13 Jbeta primers. The repertoire was sequenced with immunoSEQ multiplex PCR; TCRdb's copy has only in-frame clones and lacks some. The table records 150,000 to 200,000 clones, around three quarters of them present only once. Specimen: PBMCs. These receptors were taken from a woman aged 25 to 39 in good health and CMV-seronegative.

The rearrangement uses TRBV5-1 and TRBJ1-2; D remains ambiguous. Germline lookup yields CDR1 SGHRS and CDR2 YFSETQ. The length of the CDR3 is 14 residues. The ends were cut back, 0 bases at V and 5 bases at J, with 11 bases in the middle. CDR3 nucleotide sequence: TGCGCCAGCAGCTTGGAACGGGTGGGTTATGGCTACACCTTC. Translation gives CASSLERVGYGYTF.

The chain joins TRBV19 to TRBJ1-1; D perhaps matches TRBD1 (6 bases). Germline CDR1 reads LNHDA; CDR2 reads SQIVND (reference sequence). Trimming pared 10 bases from V and 6 bases from J, leaving 15 bases between. CDR3 length: 12 residues. The CDR3 loop is CATSPGVAEAFF. CDR3 bases: TGTGCCACGTCCCCAGGGGTGGCTGAAGCTTTCTTT.

This sequence joins TRBV9 and TRBJ2-3, with 13 nucleotides matching TRBD2. Germline V lookup: CDR1 SGDLS, CDR2 YYNGEE. There are 17 residues in the CDR3. With V trimmed by 4 bases and J by 5 bases, 10 bases remained unmatched. The CDR3 reads CASSQNRLAGGLDTQYF. The CDR3 region has the DNA TGTGCCAGCAGCCAAAACCGACTAGCGGGGGGCCTAGATACGCAGTATTTT.

This chain links TRBV9 with TRBJ1-2, with 7 bases identical to TRBD1. The CDR3 runs 16 residues. The V gene's germline CDR1 is SGDLS and CDR2 YYNGEE. Germline trimming cut 1 base from V and 7 bases from J; bases unmatched to any gene: 13. CDR3 protein: CASSVTSRGDSGGYTF. DNA of the CDR3: TGTGCCAGCAGCGTAACCTCCAGGGGGGATAGTGGTGGCTACACCTTC.

V usage is TRBV7-9 and J usage is TRBJ2-7; D is ambiguous. Germline V gene lookup returns CDR1 SEHNR and CDR2 FQNEAQ (reference sequence). This CDR3 contains 12 residues. Trimming shortened V by 1 base and J by 4 bases, and 5 bases separated the two germline ends. In DNA, the CDR3 is TGTGCCAGCAGCTTAGACGAGTACGAGCAGTACTTC. Translated: CASSLDEYEQYF.

The genes are TRBV29-1 and TRBJ2-1; 7 bases align to TRBD2. The germline gives CDR1 SQVTM, CDR2 ANQGSEA. With 0 bases clipped from V and 4 bases from J, the junction kept 12 bases outside the gene matches. This CDR3 contains 17 residues. In nucleotides, the CDR3 is TGCAGCGTTGAAGATCTGCGGGGGAGTGGGGGTTACAATGAGCAGTTCTTC. This sequence encodes CSVEDLRGSGGYNEQFF.

The chain recombines TRBV5-6 with TRBJ2-1; 9 positions match TRBD2. Germline-derived CDR1 and CDR2 are SGHDT and YYEEEE. J lost 3 bases, V lost 2 bases, and 9 bases had no gene match. The CDR3 loop spans 17 amino acids. The CDR3 DNA sequence: TGTGCCAGCAGCTTAGGTAGCGGGGGAGGTCTCTACAATGAGCAGTTCTTC. Protein: CASSLGSGGGLYNEQFF.

The CDR3 DNA follows: TGTGCCAGCAGCTCTGGAGCGGGAGGCCCCTACAATGAGCAGTTCTTC. Translation: CASSSGAGGPYNEQFF. This sequence joins TRBV28 and TRBJ2-1; TRBD2 aligns across 9 bases. V shed 6 bases, J shed 2 bases, and the junction held 8 bases outside the gene matches. Per germline, CDR1 MDHEN and CDR2 SYDVKM. The CDR3 is made up of 16 amino acids.

V is TRBV6-6 and J is TRBJ1-1, with D perhaps matching TRBD1 (5 bases). V was trimmed by 8 bases and J by 4 bases, leaving 20 bases between them. Germline values: CDR1 MNHNY, CDR2 SVGAGI (reference sequence). The CDR3 has 15 amino acids. The CDR3, as DNA: TGTGCCAGCGGAGATGGGGCTATCCAGGCCACTGAAGCTTTCTTT. Its protein is CASGDGAIQATEAFF.

The CDR3, as DNA: TGTGCCAGCAGCGTACCGACAACGACAGGGGAATCCTACGAGCAGTACTTC. Translated, it gives CASSVPTTTGESYEQYF. The chain couples TRBV9 to TRBJ2-7, with 8 bases aligning to TRBD1. CDR3 length equals 17 residues. CDR1 and CDR2 from the germline V gene are SGDLS and YYNGEE. V was pared by 1 base and J by 1 base, with 10 bases of the junction left unmatched.

The chain recombines TRBV30 with TRBJ1-2, with D tentatively TRBD1 (6 bases). Germline-derived CDR1 and CDR2 are GTSNPN and SVGIG (reference sequence). V gave up 4 bases and J gave up 2 bases, with 11 bases separating them. There are 13 residues in the CDR3. CDR3 in amino acids: CAWNQGHNYGYTF. CDR3 DNA sequence: TGTGCCTGGAATCAGGGACACAACTATGGCTACACCTTC.

The chain couples TRBV5-1 to TRBJ1-4, with 9 bases lining up with TRBD1. In germline, CDR1 is SGHRS, CDR2 YFSETQ. The V gene end was trimmed by 4 bases and the J gene end by 7 bases; junction bases not matched to a gene: 5. The CDR3 consists of 14 residues. The CDR3 DNA reads TGCGCCAGCAGCGGGGGGACAGGGCTTGAAAAACTGTTTTTT. Its protein is CASSGGTGLEKLFF.

CDR3 amino acids: CASSLLGSSTSTDTQYF. The CDR3 DNA is TGCGCCAGCAGCCTCCTCGGGAGCTCTACTAGCACAGATACGCAGTATTTT. The J gene is TRBJ2-3, the V gene TRBV4-1, with D tentatively TRBD2 (6 bases). The V end was cut by 4 bases, the J end by 0 bases, with 17 bases between. Germline CDR1 and CDR2: MGHRA and YSYEKL. This CDR3 region has 17 residues.

This clone appeared a few times. V is TRBV4-1 and J is TRBJ1-1, with 12 bases matching TRBD1. This CDR3 spans 17 amino acids. The junction had 6 bases not matched to a gene; V was cut back by 4 bases and J by 0 bases. Per germline, CDR1 MGHRA and CDR2 YSYEKL. CDR3: CASSPRDRGPLNTEAFF. CDR3 coding DNA: TGCGCCAGCAGCCCCCGGGACAGGGGGCCCCTGAACACTGAAGCTTTCTTT.

The V and J genes are TRBV28 and TRBJ2-3, with 8 bases that match TRBD2. The CDR3 is made up of 17 amino acids. Germline values: CDR1 MDHEN, CDR2 SYDVKM. V lost 5 bases and J lost 4; bases outside the gene matches: 14. CDR3 loop: CASSPDIAGTGADTQYF. The CDR3 DNA sequence: TGTGCCAGCAGTCCCGACATAGCGGGAACGGGAGCAGATACGCAGTATTTT.

This sequence joins TRBV10-3 and TRBJ2-1; 7 bases line up with TRBD1. The trim removed 11 bases at V and 0 bases at J, leaving 7 bases unmatched. Germline V CDR1 and CDR2: ENHRY, SYGVKD. CDR3 length: 14 residues. The CDR3 protein is CAATGVPSYNEQFF. The CDR3 nucleotides read TGTGCCGCCACAGGGGTCCCCTCCTACAATGAGCAGTTCTTC.

This clone was counted only a few times. The chain links TRBV5-6 to TRBJ2-7, with D maybe TRBD1 (6 bases). This CDR3 region has 15 residues. Germline assignment: CDR1 SGHDT and CDR2 YYEEEE. With 4 bases removed from V and 4 bases from J, the gap between germline ends came to 18 bases. As DNA, the CDR3 is TGTGCCAGCAGCAGCCTGGACAGCCCACTTTACGAGCAGTACTTC. Amino acids: CASSSLDSPLYEQYF.

This clone was found a few times. The rearrangement uses TRBV28 and TRBJ1-1; the D is unclear. Germline V CDR1 and CDR2: MDHEN, SYDVKM. CDR3 length: 13 amino acids. The ends were cut back, 6 bases at V and 4 bases at J, with 12 bases in the middle. In DNA form, the CDR3 reads TGTGCCAGCAGCCGCGGTGTATCCACTGAAGCTTTCTTT. It specifies CASSRGVSTEAFF.

This sequence joins TRBV13 and TRBJ2-7; D gene unclear. The V end lost 5 bases, the J end lost 8 bases, and 16 bases lay between the germline ends. This CDR3 is built from 13 residues. CDR1 and CDR2 from the germline V gene are PRHDT and FYEKMQ (reference sequence). The CDR3 protein is CASSPPSRVKQYF. CDR3 DNA sequence: TGTGCCAGCAGCCCCCCCTCCCGGGTAAAGCAGTACTTC.

The rearrangement links TRBV19 to TRBJ2-3, with TRBD2 matching over 11 bases. CDR1 and CDR2 (germline): LNHDA, SQIVND (reference sequence). With V trimmed by 3 bases and J by 5 bases, 4 bases remained unmatched. This CDR3 spans 15 amino acids. CDR3 nucleotide sequence: TGTGCCAGTAGTATTCTAGCGGGAGGAGGAGATACGCAGTATTTT. Translated: CASSILAGGGDTQYF.

This clone was recorded only once. The V call is TRBV9, the J call TRBJ2-3, with D uncertain. The CDR3 totals 14 residues. Trimming left V 0 bases short and J 0 bases short, with 5 bases between. Germline CDR1 reads SGDLS; CDR2 reads YYNGEE. The CDR3 region has the DNA TGTGCCAGCAGCGTAGACATAAGCACAGATACGCAGTATTTT. This translates into CASSVDISTDTQYF.

The chain couples TRBV18 to TRBJ1-1; 10 bases are shared with TRBD1. The CDR3 extends over 13 amino acids. The trim removed 4 bases at V and 10 bases at J, leaving 6 bases unmatched. Germline CDR1 KGHSH, CDR2 LQKENI. CDR3 sequence (DNA): TGTGCCAGCTCACGGGACAGGGGAGAAAGAGCTTTCTTT. Amino acid sequence: CASSRDRGERAFF.

The V gene is TRBV27, the J gene TRBJ2-3; 11 nucleotides match TRBD2. Germline V gives CDR1 MNHEY, CDR2 SMNVEV (reference sequence). This CDR3 is 17 amino acids long. V shed 5 bases, J shed 7 bases, and the junction held 14 bases outside the gene matches. The CDR3 here is CASSPSPGTSGTNTQYF. CDR3 DNA sequence: TGTGCCAGCAGTCCTTCCCCCGGGACTAGCGGCACCAATACGCAGTATTTT.

V and J are TRBV10-3 and TRBJ2-7; 8 bases are a match to TRBD1. This CDR3 contains 15 residues. CDR1 ENHRY and CDR2 SYGVKD come from the germline V gene. After removal of 0 bases from V and 5 bases from J, the junction contained 6 bases not matched to a gene. The DNA of the CDR3 is TGTGCCATCAGTGAGTCGACAGGGGAGGTGGACGAGCAGTACTTC. Encoded protein: CAISESTGEVDEQYF.

This chain joins TRBV4-1 and TRBJ2-5; 9 nucleotides agree with TRBD1. The CDR3 contains 17 residues. Germline-derived CDR1 and CDR2 are MGHRA and YSYEKL. J lost 2 bases, V lost 1 base, and 8 bases had no gene match. CDR3 in amino acids: CASSQARDRAVQETQYF. CDR3 DNA: TGCGCCAGCAGCCAAGCCCGGGACAGGGCCGTGCAAGAGACCCAGTACTTC.

The chain links TRBV7-2 to TRBJ2-3, with 10 bases matching TRBD2. Germline CDR1 and CDR2: SGHTA and FQGNSA. Unmatched junction bases numbered 6, after V lost 2 bases and J lost 1 base. This CDR3 comprises 17 residues. CDR3 region: CASSLYGTSEGTDTQYF. CDR3 DNA: TGTGCCAGCAGCTTATACGGGACTAGCGAGGGCACAGATACGCAGTATTTT.

The rearrangement uses TRBV5-1 and TRBJ1-2; the D gene is possibly TRBD1 (5 bases). From germline, CDR1 is SGHRS and CDR2 YFSETQ. The CDR3 extends over 14 amino acids. V gave up 0 bases and J gave up 7 bases, with 13 bases separating them. The CDR3 reads CASSLAGRVGGYTF. CDR3 sequence (DNA): TGCGCCAGCAGCTTGGCCGGCAGGGTCGGTGGCTACACCTTC. The complete variable domain, with remaining parts taken from reference TRBV5-1 and TRBJ1-2, reads KAGVTQTPRYLIKTRGQQVTLSCSPISGHRSVSWYQQTPGQGLQFLFEYFSETQRNKGNFPGRFSGRQFSNSRSEMNVSTLELGDSALYLCASSLAGRVGGYTFGSGTRLTVV.

The chain has TRBV10-1 and TRBJ2-5, with TRBD2 as a possible D gene (7 bases). CDR1 and CDR2 (germline): WNHNN, SYGVQD (reference sequence). Trimming cost V 9 bases and J 5 bases, with 19 bases left between them. The CDR3 is made up of 14 amino acids. This CDR3 is CARSPREGVETQYF. CDR3 DNA sequence: TGCGCCAGAAGTCCAAGGGAGGGGGTGGAGACCCAGTACTTC.

The chain has TRBV6-1 and TRBJ1-2; tentatively, D is TRBD1 (6 bases). Between the trimmed V and J ends, which lost 6 bases and 4 bases, there was a span of 12 bases. The CDR3 sequence is 13 residues long. In germline, CDR1 is MNHNS, CDR2 SASEGT. The CDR3 nucleotides are TGTGCCAGCAGGATAGGGGGTAGCTATGGCTACACCTTC. It specifies CASRIGGSYGYTF.

DNA for the CDR3: TGTGCCAGCCAAAAAGGGGGCAGTACCACCTACGAGCAGTACTTC. This encodes CASQKGGSTTYEQYF. This chain uses TRBV6-5 with TRBJ2-7; 7 nucleotides line up with TRBD1. CDR3 size: 15 residues. The germline gives CDR1 MNHEY, CDR2 SVGAGI. V gave up 8 bases and J gave up 2 bases; unmatched junction bases: 12.